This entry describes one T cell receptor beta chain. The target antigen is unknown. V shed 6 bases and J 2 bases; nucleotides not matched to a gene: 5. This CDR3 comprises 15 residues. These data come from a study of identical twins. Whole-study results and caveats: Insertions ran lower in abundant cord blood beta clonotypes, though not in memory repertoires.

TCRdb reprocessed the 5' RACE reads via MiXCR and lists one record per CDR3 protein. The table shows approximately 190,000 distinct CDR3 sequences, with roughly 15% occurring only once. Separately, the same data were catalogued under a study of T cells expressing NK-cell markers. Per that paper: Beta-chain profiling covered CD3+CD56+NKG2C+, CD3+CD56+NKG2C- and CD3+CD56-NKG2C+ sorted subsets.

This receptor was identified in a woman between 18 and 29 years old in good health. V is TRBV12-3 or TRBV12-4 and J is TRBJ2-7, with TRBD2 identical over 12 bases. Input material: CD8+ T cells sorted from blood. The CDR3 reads CASSLTSGGPYEQYF. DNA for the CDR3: TGTGCCAGCAGCCTGACTAGCGGGGGCCCCTACGAGCAGTACTTC.